The sequence of this TCR beta chain was determined in a study of Tregs in tolerant kidney transplant recipients. In the study overall: Recipients received nonmyeloablative bone marrow transplants from related graft donors, with transient mixed chimerism. Study results and caveats: Nucleotide sequences could not be compared across some patients' samples due to primer changes.

The CDR3 runs 13 residues. Germline lookup yields CDR1 MRHNA and CDR2 SNTAGT. Trimming removed 0 bases at V and 4 bases at J, with 3 bases between. Clones were sequenced by immunoSEQ multiplex PCR, and TCRdb holds only the in-frame ones, with some missing. The table gives about 33,000 clones; the top ten clones make up approximately 6.9% of it. Concerning this clone itself: Its antigen is still unknown. The read halts 3 residues ahead of the CDR3 end, with the missing end drawn from the germline J gene.

Unstimulated regulatory T cells (CD4+CD25+CD127-), CD4+CD25- non-regulatory cells, CD4 and CD8 cells were FACS-sorted from thawed PBMCs. This chain connects TRBV6-4 to TRBJ2-2; the D is unclear. The TCR sequence derives from a human donor who received a combined kidney and bone marrow transplant. The source was CD8+ T cells from blood, collected before the transplant. The DNA read from the CDR3 is TGTGCCAGCAGTGACTCCGTCACCGGGGAG. The encoded protein is CASSDSVTGE. The full CDR3 is CASSDSVTGELFF.